What follows are 2 T cell receptor beta chains derived from one specimen sequenced in a study of cytomegalovirus exposure and HLA in healthy donors. This PCR relied on a set of 60 Vbeta primers and 13 Jbeta primers. Assay: immunoSEQ multiplex PCR; the TCRdb copy retains only in-frame clones and omits some. This sample's table reports 150,000 to 200,000 clones. Input material: PBMCs. These receptor sequences come from a woman aged 60-75 years in good health and CMV-seronegative.

The chain has TRBV7-2 and TRBJ2-5; no firm D call. Trimming stripped 6 bases from V and 4 bases from J, with 12 bases between. CDR1 and CDR2 (germline): SGHTA, FQGNSA. The CDR3 length is 13 residues. The CDR3 region has the DNA TGTGCCAGCAGACGACCGTCAGGAGAGACCCAGTACTTC. It codes for CASRRPSGETQYF.

This chain links TRBV27 with TRBJ2-7; D may be TRBD1 (6 bases). From germline, CDR1 is MNHEY and CDR2 SMNVEV (reference sequence). Between the trimmed V and J ends, which lost 3 bases and 7 bases, there was a span of 19 bases. This CDR3 is 15 amino acids long. CDR3 residues: CASSFSGHTSREQYF. The CDR3 DNA sequence: TGTGCCAGCAGTTTTTCGGGACACACTTCTCGTGAGCAGTACTTC.